This passage covers 25 T cell receptor beta chains from one sample sequenced in a study of shared clonotypes between healthy human individuals. Measured with immunoSEQ multiplex PCR; TCRdb has only the in-frame clones, and not every one. The sample consists of a few million clones, 90% to 95% of them appearing once. Sequences were obtained from naive CD4+ T cells from PBMCs. The sample's subset: CD45RA+ positively selected. These receptors were collected from a man aged 18-30 years in good health. Some clones in this sample may be carry-over from other donors' samples.

The V and J genes are TRBV28 and TRBJ2-2; D is tentatively TRBD1 or TRBD2 (5 bases each). The CDR3 length is 13 residues. V was cut by 10 bases and J by 4 bases, with 13 bases left in between. The germline gives CDR1 MDHEN, CDR2 SYDVKM. The CDR3 sequence: CAIGAPGTGELFF. CDR3 bases: TGTGCCATCGGGGCCCCGGGCACCGGGGAGCTGTTTTTT.

This clone was recorded only once. This chain joins TRBV13 and TRBJ2-7; the D gene is possibly TRBD2 (5 bases). The CDR3 totals 18 residues. Trimming took off 2 bases at V and 1 base at J, with 21 bases between the two ends. The V gene's germline CDR1 is PRHDT and CDR2 FYEKMQ (reference sequence). This chain's CDR3 is CASSLTAERNSLSYEQYF. CDR3 in DNA: TGTGCCAGCAGCTTAACGGCAGAGCGGAACTCACTATCCTACGAGCAGTACTTC.

The chain carries TRBV4-3 and TRBJ1-2; tentative D call: TRBD1 (5 bases). Germline loops: CDR1 LGHNA, CDR2 YSLEER. The V gene lost 1 base and the J gene lost 9 bases, with 15 bases spanning the gap. The CDR3 has 14 amino acids. The DNA of the CDR3 is TGCGCCAGCAGCCAAGGGGGCGCCTTTATGAGCTACACCTTC. It encodes CASSQGGAFMSYTF.

The CDR3 loop is CASSDSRFAEGDNEQFF. CDR3 sequence (DNA): TGCGCCAGCAGCGACTCGCGTTTCGCGGAGGGAGACAATGAGCAGTTCTTC. The chain is built from TRBV4-1 and TRBJ2-1; D is perhaps TRBD2 (6 bases). V gave up 5 bases and J gave up 5 bases, with 22 bases separating them. Germline lookup yields CDR1 MGHRA and CDR2 YSYEKL. The CDR3 is 17 amino acids.

The chain has TRBV19 and TRBJ2-2; 11 bases are a match to TRBD1. The germline CDR1 and CDR2 sequences are LNHDA and SQIVND (reference sequence). V shed 3 bases, J shed 6 bases, and the junction held 9 bases outside the gene matches. The CDR3 sequence is 17 residues long. The CDR3 is CASSMQRPGQGAGELFF. DNA for the CDR3: TGTGCCAGTAGTATGCAGAGACCGGGACAGGGGGCCGGGGAGCTGTTTTTT. The full variable domain, in which reference TRBV19 and TRBJ2-2 provide the parts outside the CDR3, is DGGITQSPKYLFRKEGQNVTLSCEQNLNHDAMYWYRQDPGQGLRLIYYSQIVNDFQKGDIAEGYSVSREKKESFPLTVTSAQKNPTAFYLCASSMQRPGQGAGELFFGEGSRLTVL.

This chain links TRBV28 with TRBJ1-2, with TRBD1 identical over 8 bases. Germline loops: CDR1 MDHEN, CDR2 SYDVKM. This CDR3 is built from 15 residues. With V trimmed by 6 bases and J by 6 bases, 12 bases remained unmatched. CDR3 DNA sequence: TGTGCCAGCAGATCCCAGAACAGGGGGGTAGATGGCTACACCTTC. Translating gives CASRSQNRGVDGYTF.

Comment on this clone: Other DNA sequences in the same sample also yield this CDR3. The V gene is TRBV6-1, the J gene TRBJ1-5, with 9 bases that match TRBD1. This CDR3 contains 13 residues. Germline CDR1 MNHNS, CDR2 SASEGT. With 7 bases clipped from V and 4 bases from J, the junction kept 2 bases outside the gene matches. Written as DNA, the CDR3 is TGTGCCAGCACGGGGACAGGGAATCAGCCCCAGCATTTT. It encodes CASTGTGNQPQHF.

V is TRBV10-3 and J is TRBJ2-1; 7 positions match TRBD1. CDR1 and CDR2 (germline): ENHRY, SYGVKD. V lost 5 bases, J lost 0 bases, and 7 bases stayed unmatched. This CDR3 comprises 16 residues. The CDR3 loop is CAISSTGESSYNEQFF. DNA of the CDR3: TGTGCCATCAGTTCAACAGGGGAAAGCTCCTACAATGAGCAGTTCTTC.

As regards this clone: The junction shows a germline mismatch at one end, possibly a read error. The rearrangement uses TRBV30 and TRBJ1-4; TRBD1 is a possible D gene (6 bases). From germline, CDR1 is GTSNPN and CDR2 SVGIG (reference sequence). The CDR3 spans 12 residues. The chain's CDR3 is CAGRDTGGKLFF. DNA for the CDR3: TGTGCCGGGAGGGACACGGGTGGGAAACTGTTTTTT.

The genes are TRBV25-1 and TRBJ2-5; D unresolved. Germline values: CDR1 MGHDK, CDR2 SYGVNS. The CDR3 contains 15 residues. V shed 5 bases and J shed 0 bases, with 13 bases lying between them. CDR3 DNA sequence: TGTGCCAGCAGTCCCGGGCGCGGCCACCAAGAGACCCAGTACTTC. Protein sequence: CASSPGRGHQETQYF.

The V and J genes are TRBV15 and TRBJ2-7, with D possibly TRBD1 on 6 matching bases. The germline V and J ends were trimmed by 0 bases and 5 bases, with 11 bases remaining between them. This CDR3 has 14 amino acids. From germline, CDR1 is LNHNV and CDR2 YYDKDF (reference sequence). The CDR3 DNA sequence: TGTGCCACCAGCAGAGATGTAGGGGGTCACGAGCAGTACTTC. Residues: CATSRDVGGHEQYF.

The rearrangement links TRBV19 to TRBJ2-4, with TRBD2 identical over 10 bases. The length of the CDR3 is 16 residues. Germline values: CDR1 LNHDA, CDR2 SQIVND (reference sequence). V was pared by 2 bases and J by 13 bases, with 14 bases of the junction left unmatched. CDR3 DNA: TGTGCCAGTAGTATAACGGTGGGACAAGGACTAGCGGAGCAGTACTTC. This encodes CASSITVGQGLAEQYF.

The chain uses TRBV11-2 and TRBJ2-3; D is perhaps TRBD1 (6 bases). The germline gives CDR1 SGHAT, CDR2 FQNNGV. The CDR3 covers 15 residues. The ends were cut back, 5 bases at V and 0 bases at J, with 12 bases in the middle. Here the CDR3 DNA reads TGTGCCAGCAGCCCTTGGACAGTAAGCACAGATACGCAGTATTTT. Protein: CASSPWTVSTDTQYF.

The rearrangement links TRBV12-2 to TRBJ2-7; the table's D call TRBD1 went unverified against the DNA. TRBV12-2 is a documented pseudogene. This CDR3 region has 12 residues. The CDR3 protein is CASRLGSTGKYF. The CDR3 nucleotides are TGTGCAAGTCGCTTAGGGTCGACAGGGAAGTACTTC.

The chain combines TRBV28 with TRBJ1-2; 8 nucleotides agree with TRBD1. V lost 8 bases and J lost 7; bases outside the gene matches: 12. This CDR3 is 14 amino acids long. Germline CDR1 and CDR2: MDHEN and SYDVKM. The DNA for the CDR3 is TGTGCCAGCCTACCCCCCCGACAGGGGTCTGGCTACACCTTC. Translation gives CASLPPRQGSGYTF.

The CDR3 coding sequence is TGTGCCAGCAGTGAAAGGGGGAAGCGGCCTTACGAGCAGTACTTC. Residues: CASSERGKRPYEQYF. The chain carries TRBV6-1 and TRBJ2-7; possible D gene TRBD1, 6 bases. The V end was cut by 2 bases, the J end by 4 bases, with 15 bases between. This CDR3 is built from 15 residues. CDR1 and CDR2 from the germline V gene are MNHNS and SASEGT.

This chain links TRBV29-1 with TRBJ2-1; the match to TRBD2 covers 9 bases. The CDR3 has 12 amino acids. V lost 7 bases and J lost 2; bases outside the gene matches: 0. Germline V gives CDR1 SQVTM, CDR2 ANQGSEA. Here the CDR3 DNA reads TGCAGCGGCGGGAGGGCCTACAATGAGCAGTTCTTC. Translation gives CSGGRAYNEQFF.

A word on this clone: Distinct nucleotide sequences in the sample also encode this CDR3. The V and J genes are TRBV28 and TRBJ2-7; D gene uncertain. The CDR3 loop spans 14 amino acids. V was shortened by 1 base and J by 0 bases, with 7 bases between the two germline ends. Per the germline V gene, CDR1 is MDHEN and CDR2 is SYDVKM. CDR3 DNA: TGTGCCAGCAGTTTATTGGGCGGCTCCTACGAGCAGTACTTC. Protein sequence: CASSLLGGSYEQYF.

The chain couples TRBV7-3 to TRBJ2-3, with unresolved D. CDR3 length: 14 amino acids. Germline V gene sequence: CDR1 SGHTA, CDR2 FQGTGA. The ends were cut back, 0 bases at V and 4 bases at J, with 8 bases in the middle. Here the CDR3 DNA reads TGTGCCAGCAGCTTAACCCCTGGCGCAGATACGCAGTATTTT. The encoded protein is CASSLTPGADTQYF.

This chain joins TRBV2 and TRBJ1-3, with TRBD1 matching over 7 bases. V shed 8 bases, J shed 0 bases, and the junction held 4 bases outside the gene matches. The CDR3 is 14 residues long. CDR1 and CDR2 from the germline V gene are SNHLY and FYNNEI. The CDR3 is CASSNRGSGNTIYF. The CDR3, as DNA: TGTGCCAGCTCCAACAGGGGCTCTGGAAACACCATATATTTT.

The chain links TRBV19 to TRBJ2-3, with D possibly being TRBD2 (5 bases). CDR1 is LNHDA, CDR2 SQIVND, per germline (reference sequence). The CDR3 length is 13 residues. Trimming took 6 bases from V and 5 from J, leaving 12 bases between them. In DNA form, the CDR3 reads TGTGCCAGTAGCTCGGGATATGGAGATACGCAGTATTTT. This translates into CASSSGYGDTQYF.

On this clone: Other DNA sequences in this specimen translate into the identical CDR3. The chain recombines TRBV28 with TRBJ2-7; weak D call: TRBD1 (6 bases). With 2 bases removed from V and 2 bases from J, the gap between germline ends came to 10 bases. The CDR3 has 14 amino acids. Per the germline V gene, CDR1 is MDHEN and CDR2 is SYDVKM. CDR3 nucleotide sequence: TGTGCCAGCAGTTTAGGGGGCCCAACCTACGAGCAGTACTTC. This codes for CASSLGGPTYEQYF.

This clone showed up just once. The gene calls are TRBV5-4 and TRBJ2-2; D gene unclear. Trimming took off 0 bases at V and 3 bases at J, with 3 bases between the two ends. CDR1 and CDR2 from the germline V gene are SGHNT and YYREEE (reference sequence). This CDR3 has 13 residues. In DNA, the CDR3 is TGTGCCAGCAGCTTGGTCTACACCGGGGAGCTGTTTTTT. Translation gives CASSLVYTGELFF.

The rearrangement links TRBV14 to TRBJ1-2, with D perhaps TRBD1 (5 bases). Germline CDR1 SGHDN, CDR2 FVKESK. Trimming took 0 bases from V and 2 from J, leaving 10 bases between them. This CDR3 comprises 15 residues. In DNA form, the CDR3 reads TGTGCCAGCAGCCAAGATGAAAAGGGGAACTATGGCTACACCTTC. Protein: CASSQDEKGNYGYTF. The full variable domain, with the rest looked up from reference TRBV14 and TRBJ1-2, is EAGVTQFPSHSVIEKGQTVTLRCDPISGHDNLYWYRRVMGKEIKFLLHFVKESKQDESGMPNNRFLAERTGGTYSTLKVQPAELEDSGVYFCASSQDEKGNYGYTFGSGTRLTVV.

This clone was recorded once. The V gene is TRBV5-1, the J gene TRBJ2-1, with TRBD1 identical over 9 bases. CDR3 size: 16 residues. The germline gives CDR1 SGHRS, CDR2 YFSETQ. Trimming took 4 bases from V and 4 from J; bases not matched to a gene: 9. CDR3 in amino acids: CASSTQGAVVYNEQFF. CDR3 nucleotides: TGCGCCAGCAGCACACAGGGGGCGGTTGTTTACAATGAGCAGTTCTTC.